Presented here are 22 T cell receptor beta chains from one specimen sequenced in a study of shared clonotypes between healthy human individuals. Clones were sequenced by immunoSEQ multiplex PCR, and TCRdb holds only the in-frame ones, with some missing. The data show hundreds of thousands of clones, around 96% seen once. Sample: memory CD8+ T cells sorted from blood. As to subset: CD45RO+ cells pooled with CCR7-negative TemRA cells. These receptors originate from a man under 40 in good health.

The chain has TRBV30 and TRBJ2-2, with 7 bases fitting TRBD1. Germline-derived CDR1 and CDR2 are GTSNPN and SVGIG (reference sequence). CDR3 size: 15 residues. J lost 3 bases, V lost 0 bases, and 4 bases had no gene match. The CDR3: CAWSVLGGHTGELFF. In DNA form, the CDR3 reads TGTGCCTGGAGTGTACTAGGGGGCCACACCGGGGAGCTGTTTTTT.

The chain joins TRBV18 to TRBJ2-7; weak D call: TRBD2 (6 bases). CDR1 is KGHSH, CDR2 LQKENI, per germline. The ends were cut back, 3 bases at V and 5 bases at J, with 20 bases in the middle. The CDR3 runs to 16 residues. The CDR3 protein is CASSPTEGLGTDEQYF. CDR3 bases: TGTGCCAGCTCACCGACGGAGGGGCTTGGAACGGACGAGCAGTACTTC.

The gene calls are TRBV6-5 and TRBJ2-2; D not certain. Germline CDR1 MNHEY, CDR2 SVGAGI. The CDR3 is made up of 14 amino acids. Trimming took 2 bases from V and 3 from J, leaving 7 bases between them. The CDR3 loop is CASSYQGYTGELFF. CDR3 bases: TGTGCCAGCAGTTACCAAGGGTACACCGGGGAGCTGTTTTTT.

This clone has more than one count but fewer than ten. The rearrangement uses TRBV6-1 and TRBJ2-7, with D possibly TRBD2 on 5 matching bases. Germline CDR1 MNHNS, CDR2 SASEGT. Trimming shortened V by 6 bases and J by 0 bases, and 9 bases separated the two germline ends. The CDR3 has 13 residues. As DNA, the CDR3 is TGTGCCAGCAGGAGGGAGCCCTCCTACGAGCAGTACTTC. As protein: CASRREPSYEQYF.

The CDR3 DNA sequence: TGTGCCTGGAGCGGAGGGTCAGGGGAGACCCAGTACTTC. Protein sequence: CAWSGGSGETQYF. The rearrangement joins TRBV30 to TRBJ2-5, with a tentative D call TRBD2 (6 bases). V shed 3 bases and J shed 5 bases, with 13 bases lying between them. Germline V CDR1 and CDR2: GTSNPN, SVGIG (reference sequence). This CDR3 region has 13 residues.

The rearrangement joins TRBV27 to TRBJ2-7; D is tentatively TRBD1 or TRBD2 (5 bases each). CDR3 length equals 13 residues. Germline V gene sequence: CDR1 MNHEY, CDR2 SMNVEV (reference sequence). Trimming removed 5 bases from V and 7 bases from J, with 15 bases in between. In nucleotides, the CDR3 is TGTGCCAGCAGTCGCGTTCTAGCAGGGGAGCAGTACTTC. Residues: CASSRVLAGEQYF.

V is TRBV28 and J is TRBJ2-7; D remains unclear. This CDR3 is 12 amino acids long. Germline CDR1 and CDR2: MDHEN and SYDVKM. The germline V and J ends were trimmed by 7 bases and 0 bases, with 7 bases remaining between them. This CDR3 is CASNGVSYEQYF. The CDR3 nucleotides are TGTGCCAGCAATGGCGTCTCCTACGAGCAGTACTTC. The full variable domain, completed using reference TRBV28 and TRBJ2-7, is DVKVTQSSRYLVKRTGEKVFLECVQDMDHENMFWYRQDPGLGLRLIYFSYDVKMKEKGDIPEGYSVSREKKERFSLILESASTNQTSMYLCASNGVSYEQYFGPGTRLTVT.

The J gene is TRBJ1-1, the V gene TRBV30; D is possibly TRBD1 (6 bases). The CDR3 covers 13 residues. V was shortened by 6 bases and J by 0 bases, with 11 bases between the two germline ends. From germline, CDR1 is GTSNPN and CDR2 SVGIG (reference sequence). CDR3 sequence (DNA): TGTGCCTGCCACAGGGCCATGAACACTGAAGCTTTCTTT. Its protein is CACHRAMNTEAFF.

The chain uses TRBV7-3 and TRBJ2-1; D is perhaps TRBD2 (6 bases). The CDR3 loop spans 14 amino acids. Trimming pared 5 bases from V and 7 bases from J, leaving 15 bases between. Per germline, CDR1 SGHTA and CDR2 FQGTGA. The CDR3 sequence is CASSPWDSSNEQFF. CDR3 DNA: TGTGCCAGCAGCCCCTGGGACTCGTCAAATGAGCAGTTCTTC.

The J gene is TRBJ2-7, the V gene TRBV28; D possibly corresponds to TRBD1 (5 bases). Trimming took off 3 bases at V and 2 bases at J, with 8 bases between the two ends. Per the germline V gene, CDR1 is MDHEN and CDR2 is SYDVKM. CDR3 length equals 13 residues. The CDR3 loop is CASSLTAPYEQYF. The CDR3 DNA follows: TGTGCCAGCAGTTTGACAGCCCCCTACGAGCAGTACTTC.

This clone was recorded once. The chain has TRBV6-6 and TRBJ1-4; D is undetermined. Germline assignment: CDR1 MNHNY and CDR2 SVGAGI (reference sequence). The V end lost 2 bases, the J end lost 0 bases, and 7 bases lay between the germline ends. CDR3 length equals 15 residues. In DNA form, the CDR3 reads TGTGCCAGCAGTTACCTCAGTGCAACTAATGAAAAACTGTTTTTT. This gives the protein CASSYLSATNEKLFF.

The rearrangement uses TRBV5-1 and TRBJ1-1, with no clear D. CDR1 and CDR2 from the germline V gene are SGHRS and YFSETQ. The CDR3 loop spans 13 amino acids. V lost 2 bases to trimming and J lost 1 base, with 6 bases between them. The CDR3 is CASSFASNTEAFF. Here the CDR3 DNA reads TGCGCCAGCAGCTTCGCCTCGAACACTGAAGCTTTCTTT.

The V and J genes are TRBV5-1 and TRBJ2-1; D gene uncertain. The CDR3 loop spans 19 amino acids. Per germline, CDR1 SGHRS and CDR2 YFSETQ. V dropped 2 bases and J dropped 0 bases, with 21 bases sitting between them. The CDR3 spells CASSFRSISFASSYNEQFF. In DNA form, the CDR3 reads TGCGCCAGCAGCTTCAGGTCGATTAGCTTTGCCAGCTCCTACAATGAGCAGTTCTTC.

This chain links TRBV6-6 with TRBJ2-3, with TRBD2 matching over 11 bases. Germline loops: CDR1 MNHNY, CDR2 SVGAGI (reference sequence). CDR3 length: 15 amino acids. The junction had 8 bases not matched to a gene; V was cut back by 7 bases and J by 5 bases. Written as DNA, the CDR3 is TGTGCCAGCACCCTTAGCGGGAGGGCCATAGATACGCAGTATTTT. This codes for CASTLSGRAIDTQYF.

This chain joins TRBV20-1 and TRBJ1-2; D gene ambiguous. The CDR3 contains 10 residues. Trimming shortened V by 6 bases and J by 3 bases, and 5 bases separated the two germline ends. CDR1 and CDR2 from the germline V gene are DFQATT and SNEGSKA (reference sequence). The CDR3: CSANHYGYTF. Here the CDR3 DNA reads TGCAGTGCCAATCACTATGGCTACACCTTC.

This chain links TRBV5-1 with TRBJ1-1, with D uncertain. The CDR3 is 14 amino acids. V lost 4 bases to trimming and J lost 0 bases, with 10 bases between them. Germline-derived CDR1 and CDR2 are SGHRS and YFSETQ. CDR3 coding DNA: TGCGCCAGCAGCGGGTCAACAGTGAACACTGAAGCTTTCTTT. This sequence encodes CASSGSTVNTEAFF.

In the case of this clone: The same CDR3 can be traced to other DNA sequences in this sample. V is TRBV2 and J is TRBJ2-2; D is ambiguous. This CDR3 contains 13 residues. V lost 1 base to trimming and J lost 1 base, with 1 base between them. Germline values: CDR1 SNHLY, CDR2 FYNNEI. CDR3 sequence (DNA): TGTGCCAGCAGTGAAGGGAACACCGGGGAGCTGTTTTTT. The encoded protein is CASSEGNTGELFF.

V gene TRBV6-5 combines with J gene TRBJ2-7; 9 nucleotides match TRBD1. The CDR3 is made up of 14 amino acids. The germline V gene has CDR1 MNHEY and CDR2 SVGAGI. V shed 5 bases, J shed 3 bases, and the junction held 5 bases outside the gene matches. The CDR3 reads CASSGDRGVYEQYF. CDR3 nucleotide sequence: TGTGCCAGCAGTGGCGACAGGGGGGTCTACGAGCAGTACTTC.

This chain joins TRBV19 and TRBJ2-7; 7 bases are shared with TRBD2. The germline V gene has CDR1 LNHDA and CDR2 SQIVND (reference sequence). The CDR3 consists of 13 residues. Germline trimming cut 8 bases from V and 4 bases from J; bases unmatched to any gene: 8. CDR3 loop: CASSRAGEYEQYF. For the CDR3, the DNA is TGTGCCAGTTCTAGGGCGGGAGAATACGAGCAGTACTTC.

V usage is TRBV30 and J usage is TRBJ1-2; no firm D call. The CDR3 has 12 residues. Germline CDR1 and CDR2: GTSNPN and SVGIG (reference sequence). V was cut by 2 bases and J by 4 bases, with 8 bases left in between. CDR3 amino acids: CAWSKGIYGYTF. CDR3 sequence (DNA): TGTGCCTGGAGTAAAGGGATCTATGGCTACACCTTC.

V usage is TRBV28 and J usage is TRBJ2-4; perhaps TRBD2 as D (6 bases). CDR1 MDHEN and CDR2 SYDVKM come from the germline V gene. This CDR3 is built from 16 residues. Deletions cut 2 bases from V and 8 bases from J, with 19 bases between. CDR3 protein: CASSLPAAGWGDIQYF. For the CDR3, the DNA is TGTGCCAGCAGTTTACCCGCGGCAGGTTGGGGGGACATTCAGTACTTC.

The chain has TRBV2 and TRBJ1-4; D is possibly TRBD1 (5 bases). Germline V gives CDR1 SNHLY, CDR2 FYNNEI. This CDR3 is 15 amino acids long. V was trimmed by 4 bases and J by 9 bases, leaving 18 bases between them. The CDR3 here is CASSVPGLLMKKLFF. In DNA, the CDR3 is TGTGCCAGCAGTGTGCCGGGACTGCTAATGAAAAAACTGTTTTTT.